This T cell receptor (beta chain) stems from a study of cytomegalovirus exposure and HLA in healthy donors. TCRdb's table, derived via immunoSEQ multiplex PCR, lists solely in-frame clones and lacks some. The sample contains roughly 75,000 clones, about 82% of which appear only once. This clone was counted only a few times. J gave up 6 bases and V 5 bases, and 4 bases lay outside the gene matches. CDR1 and CDR2 (germline): LNHDA, SQIVND (reference sequence). The CDR3 totals 13 residues. This clonotype originated in a man under 40 in good health and CMV-seronegative. This sequence joins TRBV19 and TRBJ2-7; TRBD2 matches 10 bases. Sequenced material: PBMCs. The CDR3 spells CASSWRTSGEQYF. The CDR3 DNA sequence: TGTGCCAGTAGTTGGCGGACTAGCGGCGAGCAGTACTTC.